Presented here are 18 T cell receptor beta chains from one specimen sequenced in a study of neurological immune-mediated disorders. Time point given: longitudinal time-point 3. TCRdb called the 5' RACE reads again in MiXCR, with one record for every CDR3 protein. Found here are approximately 58,000 distinct CDR3 sequences, 7.5% to 9.5% of them singletons; the top ten hold over 1.5%. Sequencing was done on a sample of PBMCs. These receptors were collected from a woman in her forties in good health.

In this sample, this clonotype turned up many times. The rearrangement links TRBV6-2 or TRBV6-3 to TRBJ1-5; 10 bases fit TRBD1. Trimming cost V 5 bases and J 7 bases; bases outside gene matches: 5. This CDR3 has 14 amino acids. Germline values: CDR1 MNHEY, CDR2 SVGEGT. In DNA, the CDR3 is TGTGCCAGCAGTCAGACAGGGGGCTTACAGCCCCAGCATTTT. This encodes CASSQTGGLQPQHF.

This clonotype was picked up many times. The chain is built from TRBV3-1 and TRBJ2-5; 7 bases fit TRBD2. The CDR3 covers 13 residues. Trimming cost V 4 bases and J 5 bases; bases outside gene matches: 4. Germline lookup yields CDR1 LGHDT and CDR2 YNNKEL (reference sequence). In DNA form, the CDR3 reads TGTGCCAGCAGCCCTGGACTAGAGGAGACCCAGTACTTC. It encodes CASSPGLEETQYF.

This clonotype was seen at least ten times. The CDR3 spells CSARGYSGIMQYF. CDR3 bases: TGCAGTGCTAGAGGGTATAGCGGCATCATGCAGTATTTT. The gene calls are TRBV20-1 and TRBJ2-3; tentative D call: TRBD2 (6 bases). The length of the CDR3 is 13 residues. Trimming cost V 1 base and J 11 bases, with 16 bases left between them. CDR1 is DFQATT and CDR2 is SNEGSKA in the germline V gene (reference sequence).

This clonotype showed up many times. The V and J genes are TRBV21-1 and TRBJ1-4. TRBV21-1 is a recognized pseudogene. The CDR3 extends over 16 amino acids. The CDR3 DNA sequence: TGTGCCAGCAGCATAGCATTCCCTGCAACTAATGAAAAACTGTTTTTT. Encoded protein: CASSIAFPATNEKLFF.

This clonotype came up many times. The J gene is TRBJ2-5, the V gene TRBV12-3 or TRBV12-4, with D perhaps matching TRBD2 (6 bases). The CDR3 runs to 16 residues. V shed 2 bases and J shed 5 bases, with 18 bases lying between them. CDR3 region: CASSLSPGRGDETQYF. The CDR3 coding sequence is TGTGCCAGCAGTTTAAGCCCGGGGCGCGGGGATGAGACCCAGTACTTC.

This clonotype was observed at least ten times. The chain carries TRBV21-1 and TRBJ2-7; TRBD1, as called in the table, went unchecked against the DNA. TRBV21-1 has pseudogene status. The CDR3 spans 16 residues. The CDR3 loop reads CASSTIGTSSSYEQYF. Written as DNA, the CDR3 is TGTGCCAGCAGCACCATTGGGACGTCGAGCTCCTACGAGCAGTACTTC.

There are a few counts of this clonotype. This chain connects TRBV7-2 to TRBJ1-1; D unclear. Germline V CDR1 and CDR2: SGHTA, FQGNSA. V was clipped by 4 bases and J by 8 bases, with 11 bases between them. The CDR3 contains 12 residues. The DNA for the CDR3 is TGTGCCAGCAGCTCCGGTGGGATCGAAGCTTTCTTT. Translated, it gives CASSSGGIEAFF.

This clonotype was counted at least ten times. The chain employs TRBV20-1 and TRBJ1-6, with TRBD1 matching over 7 bases. Germline V CDR1 and CDR2: DFQATT, SNEGSKA (reference sequence). This CDR3 contains 13 residues. V gave up 5 bases and J gave up 7 bases; unmatched junction bases: 5. The CDR3 DNA reads as TGCAGTGCTTTGGACAGGCCAAATTCACCCCTCCACTTT. It codes for CSALDRPNSPLHF.

This clonotype was seen many times. This chain joins TRBV9 and TRBJ2-3; no reliable D call. Trimming took off 0 bases at V and 5 bases at J, with 7 bases between the two ends. The germline CDR1 and CDR2 sequences are SGDLS and YYNGEE. This CDR3 is 13 amino acids long. CDR3 in amino acids: CASSVGMEDTQYF. CDR3 DNA sequence: TGTGCCAGCAGCGTAGGAATGGAAGATACGCAGTATTTT.

This clonotype was observed many times. J is TRBJ1-2 and V is TRBV6-2 or TRBV6-3; D unclear. CDR1 and CDR2 (germline): MNHEY, SVGEGT. V shed 0 bases and J shed 8 bases, with 16 bases lying between them. The length of the CDR3 is 15 residues. CDR3 sequence reads: CASSYSTVEGAGYTF. CDR3 DNA sequence: TGTGCCAGCAGTTACTCGACGGTGGAGGGTGCGGGCTACACCTTC.

The chain uses TRBV7-2 and TRBJ2-2; tentatively, D is TRBD1 (8 bases). This CDR3 has 16 amino acids. The V end was cut by 7 bases, the J end by 5 bases, with 20 bases between. CDR1 is SGHTA, CDR2 FQGNSA, per germline. CDR3 in amino acids: CASTRGRETQTGELFF. The CDR3 region has the DNA TGTGCCAGCACCAGGGGGCGGGAGACCCAAACCGGGGAGCTGTTTTTT.

This clonotype was counted many times. The V call is TRBV9, the J call TRBJ2-1, with 9 nucleotides matching TRBD2. The CDR3 is 18 amino acids. CDR1 and CDR2 from the germline V gene are SGDLS and YYNGEE. The V segment lost 5 bases and the J segment 0 bases; nucleotides outside the gene matches: 12. The CDR3 DNA follows: TGTGCCAGCAGTGAGAGCTTAGCGGGAGAAAACTCCTACAATGAGCAGTTCTTC. This codes for CASSESLAGENSYNEQFF.

This clonotype was seen ten or more times. The chain carries TRBV6-5 and TRBJ2-5, with 7 nucleotides matching TRBD2. From germline, CDR1 is MNHEY and CDR2 SVGAGI. CDR3 length: 17 amino acids. After removal of 6 bases from V and 9 bases from J, the junction contained 22 bases not matched to a gene. CDR3 DNA sequence: TGTGCCAGCAGCGGGATAGCTAGCGGAGCTCCCAGTAGGTCCCAGTACTTC. This sequence encodes CASSGIASGAPSRSQYF.

V usage is TRBV5-1 and J usage is TRBJ1-1; no clear D gene. This CDR3 has 14 amino acids. Germline V gene data show CDR1 as SGHRS and CDR2 as YFSETQ. The V end was cut by 0 bases, the J end by 1 base, with 7 bases between. In DNA form, the CDR3 reads TGCGCCAGCAGCTTGGTACAGCAGAACACTGAAGCTTTCTTT. It is translated as CASSLVQQNTEAFF.

In its sample, this clonotype was seen many times. The chain joins TRBV2 to TRBJ1-4, with a weak D call TRBD1 (5 bases). V was clipped by 6 bases and J by 7 bases, with 27 bases between them. Germline V gene data show CDR1 as SNHLY and CDR2 as FYNNEI. This CDR3 region has 18 residues. CDR3 coding DNA: TGTGCCAGCAGGCGGGGCTCGACAGCTGGTAATGTGGGTGAAAAACTGTTTTTT. Translating gives CASRRGSTAGNVGEKLFF.

This clonotype was observed at least ten times. The genes are TRBV30 and TRBJ1-2; possible D gene TRBD1, 5 bases. CDR1 is GTSNPN and CDR2 is SVGIG in the germline V gene (reference sequence). This CDR3 spans 13 amino acids. V dropped 2 bases and J dropped 6 bases, with 13 bases sitting between them. The CDR3 sequence is CAWSRGLVDGYTF. The CDR3 DNA reads as TGTGCCTGGAGTAGGGGCCTGGTGGATGGCTACACCTTC.

The sample holds a few counts of this clonotype. The chain joins TRBV20-1 to TRBJ1-1; perhaps TRBD1 as D (6 bases). The CDR3 runs 13 residues. With 5 bases removed from V and 2 bases from J, the gap between germline ends came to 12 bases. Germline V lookup: CDR1 DFQATT, CDR2 SNEGSKA (reference sequence). CDR3 region: CSAPPGHNTEAFF. The CDR3 DNA is TGCAGTGCTCCACCGGGACATAACACTGAAGCTTTCTTT.

In its sample, this clonotype was seen many times. The V gene is TRBV4-1, the J gene TRBJ1-1; the D gene is possibly TRBD1 (6 bases). The germline V gene encodes CDR1 MGHRA and CDR2 YSYEKL. Trimming left V 1 base short and J 1 base short, with 13 bases between. This CDR3 spans 16 amino acids. The CDR3 loop reads CASSQVLQGKNTEAFF. The CDR3 DNA is TGCGCCAGCAGCCAAGTACTACAGGGTAAGAACACTGAAGCTTTCTTT.